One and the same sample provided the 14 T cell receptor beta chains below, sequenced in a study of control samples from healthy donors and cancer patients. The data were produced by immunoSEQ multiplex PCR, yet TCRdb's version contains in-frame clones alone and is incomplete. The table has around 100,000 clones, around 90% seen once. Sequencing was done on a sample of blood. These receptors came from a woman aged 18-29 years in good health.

DNA for the CDR3: TGTGCCAGCAGCGGGAGACTCCTATCAGCGGACACTGAAGCTTTCTTT. Amino acids: CASSGRLLSADTEAFF. V is TRBV5-5 and J is TRBJ1-1; unclear D gene. CDR1 is SGHKS and CDR2 is YYEKEE in the germline V gene (reference sequence). The V end was cut by 4 bases, the J end by 3 bases, with 19 bases between. This CDR3 comprises 16 residues.

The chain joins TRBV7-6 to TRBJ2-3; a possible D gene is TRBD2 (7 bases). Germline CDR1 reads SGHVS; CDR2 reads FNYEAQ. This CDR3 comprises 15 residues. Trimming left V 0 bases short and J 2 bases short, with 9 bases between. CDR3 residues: CASSLAGGHTDTQYF. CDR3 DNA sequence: TGTGCCAGCAGCTTAGCGGGGGGGCACACAGATACGCAGTATTTT.

The CDR3 spells CASSEDGTGSQPQHF. DNA of the CDR3: TGTGCCAGCAGTGAGGACGGGACAGGGAGTCAGCCCCAGCATTTT. This chain links TRBV6-1 with TRBJ1-5, with 9 bases that match TRBD1. The CDR3 is made up of 15 amino acids. V was clipped by 3 bases and J by 6 bases; unmatched bases: 6. Germline-derived CDR1 and CDR2 are MNHNS and SASEGT.

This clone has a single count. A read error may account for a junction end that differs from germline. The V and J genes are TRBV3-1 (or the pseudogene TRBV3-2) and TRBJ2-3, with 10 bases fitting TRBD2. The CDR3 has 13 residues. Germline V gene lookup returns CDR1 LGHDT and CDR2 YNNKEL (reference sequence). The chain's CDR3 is CASSQDSGLAGAF. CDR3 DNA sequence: TGTGCCAGCAGCCAAGATTCGGGGCTAGCGGGGGCGTTT.

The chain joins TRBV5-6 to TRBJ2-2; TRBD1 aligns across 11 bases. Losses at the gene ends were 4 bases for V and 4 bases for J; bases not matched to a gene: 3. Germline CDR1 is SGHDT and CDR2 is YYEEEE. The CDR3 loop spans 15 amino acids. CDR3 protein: CASSLGQGGTGELFF. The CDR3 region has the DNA TGTGCCAGCAGCCTGGGACAGGGGGGCACCGGGGAGCTGTTTTTT.

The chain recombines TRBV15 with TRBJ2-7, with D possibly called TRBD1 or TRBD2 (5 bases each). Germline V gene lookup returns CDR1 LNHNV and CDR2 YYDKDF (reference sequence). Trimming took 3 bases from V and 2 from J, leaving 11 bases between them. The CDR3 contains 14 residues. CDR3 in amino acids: CATSRGDGAYEQYF. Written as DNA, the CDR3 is TGTGCCACCAGCAGGGGGGACGGAGCCTACGAGCAGTACTTC.

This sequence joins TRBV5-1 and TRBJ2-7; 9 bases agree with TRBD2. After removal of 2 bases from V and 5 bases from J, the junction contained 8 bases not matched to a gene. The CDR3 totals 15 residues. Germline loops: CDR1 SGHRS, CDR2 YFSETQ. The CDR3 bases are TGCGCCAGCAGCTTAGGCGGGGGGGCAGTAGACGAGCAGTACTTC. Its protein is CASSLGGGAVDEQYF.

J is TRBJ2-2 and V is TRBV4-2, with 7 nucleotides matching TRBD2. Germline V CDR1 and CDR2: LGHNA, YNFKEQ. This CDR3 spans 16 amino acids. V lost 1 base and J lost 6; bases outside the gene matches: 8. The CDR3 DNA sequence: TGTGCCAGCAGCCAAGGGGGAGGGCCAGACGCCGGGGAGCTGTTTTTT. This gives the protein CASSQGGGPDAGELFF.

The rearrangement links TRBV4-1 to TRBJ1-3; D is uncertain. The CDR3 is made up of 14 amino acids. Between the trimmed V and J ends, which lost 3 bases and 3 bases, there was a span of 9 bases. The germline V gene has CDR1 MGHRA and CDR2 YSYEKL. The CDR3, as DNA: TGCGCCAGCAGCCAGCTATCGGATGGAAACACCATATATTTT. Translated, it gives CASSQLSDGNTIYF.

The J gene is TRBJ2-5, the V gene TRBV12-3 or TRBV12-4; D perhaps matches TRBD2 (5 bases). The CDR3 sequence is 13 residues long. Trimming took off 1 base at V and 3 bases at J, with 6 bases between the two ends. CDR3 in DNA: TGTGCCAGCAGTTTAGTGGGAGAAGAGACCCAGTACTTC. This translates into CASSLVGEETQYF.

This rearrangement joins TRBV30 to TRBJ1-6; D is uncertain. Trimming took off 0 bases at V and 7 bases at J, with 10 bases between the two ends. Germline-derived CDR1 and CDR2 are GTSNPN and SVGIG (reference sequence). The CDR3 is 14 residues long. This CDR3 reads CAWSVPLGNSPLHF. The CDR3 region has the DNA TGTGCCTGGAGTGTGCCCTTAGGGAATTCACCCCTCCACTTT.

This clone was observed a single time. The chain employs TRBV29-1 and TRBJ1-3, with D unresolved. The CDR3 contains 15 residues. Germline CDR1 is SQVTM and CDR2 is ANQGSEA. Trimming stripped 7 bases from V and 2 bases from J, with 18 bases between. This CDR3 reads CSAAMLGGTGNTIYF. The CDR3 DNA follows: TGCAGCGCCGCCATGTTGGGTGGTACTGGAAACACCATATATTTT.

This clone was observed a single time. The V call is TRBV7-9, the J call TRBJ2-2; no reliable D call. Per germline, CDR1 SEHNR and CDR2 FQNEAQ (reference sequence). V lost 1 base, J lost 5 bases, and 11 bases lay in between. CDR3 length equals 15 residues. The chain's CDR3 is CASSLGLTATGELFF. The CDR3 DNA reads TGTGCCAGCAGCTTAGGACTGACGGCGACCGGGGAGCTGTTTTTT.

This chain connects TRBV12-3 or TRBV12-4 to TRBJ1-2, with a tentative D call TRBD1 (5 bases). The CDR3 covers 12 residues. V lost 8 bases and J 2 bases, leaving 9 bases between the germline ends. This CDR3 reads CASQRGNYGYTF. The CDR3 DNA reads TGTGCCAGCCAGCGGGGGAACTATGGCTACACCTTC.